Following are 27 T cell receptor beta chains from one sample sequenced in a study of blood T cell repertoires in COVID-19 (dated by TCRdb to 2018 to 2020). The library was made by the immunoSEQ multiplex PCR assay. Held by TCRdb, this immuneACCESS table contains in-frame sequences only and omits some clones. Under half of the omission traces to an unresolved V gene where checked; the cause of the rest is unknown. The sample table lists more than 100,000 clones, over 75% of them with a count of one. The ten largest make up more than 5% of the sample. The sample was peripheral blood. These receptors were taken from a human donor in a cohort sampled during active COVID-19.

The V call is TRBV5-6, the J call TRBJ2-3; TRBD1 might be the D (5 bases). V was pared by 3 bases and J by 2 bases, with 13 bases between. This CDR3 has 15 residues. Germline lookup yields CDR1 SGHDT and CDR2 YYEEEE. The CDR3: CASSWLGLPTDTQYF. The CDR3 region has the DNA TGTGCCAGCAGCTGGTTGGGGCTGCCCACAGATACGCAGTATTTT.

The chain recombines TRBV5-1 with TRBJ2-3; 7 nucleotides line up with TRBD1. Germline V gives CDR1 SGHRS, CDR2 YFSETQ. With 0 bases clipped from V and 13 bases from J, the junction kept 8 bases outside the gene matches. The CDR3 runs 13 residues. CDR3 coding DNA: TGCGCCAGCAGCTTGGAGGGGGCCCGAAAGGAGTATTTT. Translated, it gives CASSLEGARKEYF.

This chain uses TRBV27 with TRBJ2-4; tentative D call: TRBD2 (6 bases). The CDR3 length is 15 residues. V lost 5 bases and J 9 bases, leaving 20 bases between the germline ends. Germline V gene lookup returns CDR1 MNHEY and CDR2 SMNVEV (reference sequence). CDR3 in DNA: TGTGCCAGCAGTCCAACCGGGGGATCTGGCGGCATTCAGTACTTC. Protein product: CASSPTGGSGGIQYF.

The V call is TRBV24-1, the J call TRBJ2-1, with 10 bases fitting TRBD2. The CDR3 is made up of 15 amino acids. Per germline, CDR1 KGHDR and CDR2 SFDVKD. Unmatched junction bases numbered 2, after V lost 2 bases and J lost 5 bases. CDR3 protein: CATSDYTSGDNEQFF. CDR3 nucleotide sequence: TGTGCCACCAGTGATTATACTAGCGGGGACAATGAGCAGTTCTTC.

This rearrangement joins TRBV7-3 to TRBJ2-7; TRBD2 is a possible D gene (6 bases). CDR1 is SGHTA and CDR2 is FQGTGA in the germline V gene. The germline V and J ends were trimmed by 6 bases and 7 bases, with 19 bases remaining between them. The CDR3 is 14 residues long. The CDR3 region is CASSNHLGTGEQYF. Here the CDR3 DNA reads TGTGCCAGCAGTAACCACCTAGGGACTGGAGAGCAGTACTTC.

This clone was counted once. The chain employs TRBV9 and TRBJ2-1; tentative D call: TRBD1 (6 bases). The V and J ends lost 4 bases and 6 bases respectively, with 11 bases between them. The CDR3 sequence is 13 residues long. Germline CDR1 reads SGDLS; CDR2 reads YYNGEE. CDR3 nucleotides: TGTGCCAGCAGCTCAGGGACACTCAATGAGCAGTTCTTC. This encodes CASSSGTLNEQFF.

The chain has TRBV28 and TRBJ1-2, with 7 positions matching TRBD1. CDR3 size: 13 residues. With V trimmed by 11 bases and J by 7 bases, 13 bases remained unmatched. The V gene's germline CDR1 is MDHEN and CDR2 SYDVKM. The CDR3 is CASIDRANGGYTF. DNA for the CDR3: TGTGCCTCCATCGACAGGGCAAACGGTGGCTACACCTTC.

As DNA, the CDR3 is TGTGCCAGTAGTACCGAGACAGGGATGAACACCGGGGAGCTGTTTTTT. Translating it yields CASSTETGMNTGELFF. The chain has TRBV19 and TRBJ2-2, with TRBD1 matching over 7 bases. This CDR3 contains 16 residues. CDR1 and CDR2 (germline): LNHDA, SQIVND (reference sequence). The J segment lost 1 base and the V segment lost 4 bases, leaving 6 bases of the junction unmatched.

The V gene is TRBV4-2, the J gene TRBJ2-1; D might be TRBD1 (7 bases). Germline V gene sequence: CDR1 LGHNA, CDR2 YNFKEQ. The CDR3 spans 16 residues. Trimming took off 0 bases at V and 4 bases at J, with 13 bases between the two ends. The CDR3 sequence is CASSQEGGGNYNEQFF. The CDR3 DNA is TGTGCCAGCAGCCAAGAAGGGGGCGGGAATTACAATGAGCAGTTCTTC.

CDR3 bases: TGCGCCAGCAGCTTGGGCGGCAAAGCCTACAATGAGCAGTTCTTC. It translates to CASSLGGKAYNEQFF. This rearrangement joins TRBV5-1 to TRBJ2-1, with D uncertain. With 0 bases removed from V and 2 bases from J, the gap between germline ends came to 9 bases. This CDR3 has 15 amino acids. Per germline, CDR1 SGHRS and CDR2 YFSETQ.

Only one count was recorded for this clone. The chain uses TRBV6-2 or TRBV6-3 and TRBJ2-1; TRBD2 matches 8 bases. This CDR3 contains 16 residues. With V trimmed by 0 bases and J by 3 bases, 4 bases remained unmatched. Per germline, CDR1 MNHEY and CDR2 SVGEGT. The CDR3 DNA reads as TGTGCCAGCAGTTACTCGTTCAGCGGGGGCTACAATGAGCAGTTCTTC. Protein product: CASSYSFSGGYNEQFF.

The gene calls are TRBV20-1 and TRBJ1-1; maybe TRBD1 (6 bases). With 3 bases removed from V and 3 bases from J, the gap between germline ends came to 11 bases. This CDR3 comprises 13 residues. Germline CDR1 is DFQATT and CDR2 is SNEGSKA (reference sequence). Here the CDR3 reads CSASQGRDTEAFF. The CDR3 coding sequence is TGCAGTGCTAGTCAGGGGAGGGACACTGAAGCTTTCTTT.

The V call is TRBV11-2, the J call TRBJ1-2, with unresolved D. CDR1 and CDR2 (germline): SGHAT, FQNNGV. Trimming took off 0 bases at V and 3 bases at J, with 8 bases between the two ends. The CDR3 covers 14 residues. Written as DNA, the CDR3 is TGTGCCAGCAGCTTAGACCCGGGATACTATGGCTACACCTTC. As protein: CASSLDPGYYGYTF.

This rearrangement joins TRBV19 to TRBJ2-1; D is possibly TRBD1 (6 bases). Germline CDR1 and CDR2: LNHDA and SQIVND (reference sequence). The CDR3 extends over 15 amino acids. Trimming took off 6 bases at V and 4 bases at J, with 16 bases between the two ends. The DNA for the CDR3 is TGTGCCAGTAGCCAGACCGGGCAGGGGTACAATGAGCAGTTCTTC. Translated, it gives CASSQTGQGYNEQFF.

This chain uses TRBV25-1 with TRBJ2-7, with 7 bases that match TRBD1. The V gene's germline CDR1 is MGHDK and CDR2 SYGVNS. CDR3 length equals 12 residues. J was trimmed by 5 bases and V by 6 bases; bases with no gene match: 4. The CDR3: CASSDRAHEQYF. The CDR3 DNA reads TGTGCCAGCAGCGACAGGGCCCACGAGCAGTACTTC.

The sample holds a few counts of this clone. The chain combines TRBV2 with TRBJ2-1; D might be TRBD2 (6 bases). In germline, CDR1 is SNHLY, CDR2 FYNNEI. CDR3 size: 14 residues. V lost 4 bases, J lost 8 bases, and 15 bases lay in between. CDR3 DNA sequence: TGTGCCAGCAGTGCCCCGGAGGGTTGGGATGAGCAGTTCTTC. It is translated as CASSAPEGWDEQFF.

The V call is TRBV30, the J call TRBJ1-6; D unclear. The ends were cut back, 1 base at V and 6 bases at J, with 7 bases in the middle. Germline V gene sequence: CDR1 GTSNPN, CDR2 SVGIG (reference sequence). CDR3 length equals 13 residues. The CDR3 nucleotides read TGTGCCTGGAGTGAACAGATTAATTCACCCCTCCACTTT. Protein product: CAWSEQINSPLHF. The full variable domain, rest sourced from reference TRBV30 and TRBJ1-6, is SQTIHQWPATLVQPVGSPLSLECTVEGTSNPNLYWYRQAAGRGLQLLFYSVGIGQISSEVPQNLSASRPQDRQFILSSKKLLLSDSGFYLCAWSEQINSPLHFGNGTRLTVT.

The gene calls are TRBV4-2 and TRBJ2-2; D is perhaps TRBD2 (6 bases). This CDR3 comprises 15 residues. Germline V gene data show CDR1 as LGHNA and CDR2 as YNFKEQ. Between the trimmed V and J ends, which lost 0 bases and 5 bases, there was a span of 10 bases. This CDR3 is CASSQDGDSTGELFF. Written as DNA, the CDR3 is TGTGCCAGCAGCCAAGATGGGGACTCAACCGGGGAGCTGTTTTTT.

The CDR3 protein is CASSLGTAFNYGYTF. The DNA for the CDR3 is TGTGCCAGCAGCCTTGGGACAGCCTTTAACTATGGCTACACCTTC. The chain recombines TRBV3-1 (or the pseudogene TRBV3-2) with TRBJ1-2; 7 nucleotides match TRBD1. The CDR3 spans 15 residues. Losses at the gene ends were 4 bases for V and 1 base for J; bases not matched to a gene: 6. Germline CDR1 and CDR2: LGHDT and YNNKEL (reference sequence).

The rearrangement joins TRBV7-9 to TRBJ2-1; 7 positions agree with TRBD2. The CDR3 spans 18 residues. The V gene end was trimmed by 4 bases and the J gene end by 0 bases; junction bases not matched to a gene: 12. Germline CDR1 and CDR2: SEHNR and FQNEAQ (reference sequence). CDR3 nucleotides: TGTGCCAGCAGCTCCCAAGCTCGGGGGACTAACTCCTACAATGAGCAGTTCTTC. Protein sequence: CASSSQARGTNSYNEQFF.

This sequence joins TRBV2 and TRBJ2-3; tentatively, D is TRBD1 (8 bases). The V and J ends lost 4 bases and 2 bases respectively, with 13 bases between them. CDR1 SNHLY and CDR2 FYNNEI come from the germline V gene. The CDR3 length is 15 residues. DNA of the CDR3: TGTGCCAGCAGTGGGACAGGGACTACCACAGATACGCAGTATTTT. Protein sequence: CASSGTGTTTDTQYF.

The chain has TRBV7-3 and TRBJ2-7; 9 nucleotides agree with TRBD2. The germline gives CDR1 SGHTA, CDR2 FQGTGA. The junction had 3 bases not matched to a gene; V was cut back by 1 base and J by 2 bases. The CDR3 consists of 15 residues. The CDR3 DNA reads as TGTGCCAGCAGCTTAAGGGCTAGCGGGGCCTACGAGCAGTACTTC. Its translation is CASSLRASGAYEQYF.

This clone was picked up one time. The chain combines TRBV20-1 with TRBJ2-3; D perhaps matches TRBD2 (6 bases). The CDR3 contains 13 residues. V was pared by 3 bases and J by 4 bases, with 11 bases between. Germline values: CDR1 DFQATT, CDR2 SNEGSKA (reference sequence). CDR3 nucleotide sequence: TGCAGTGCTAGTCGTACGGGGGCAGATACGCAGTATTTT. Translating gives CSASRTGADTQYF.

The rearrangement links TRBV4-1 to TRBJ2-7, with 8 bases identical to TRBD2. The V and J ends lost 1 base and 3 bases, in that order; junction bases with no gene match: 5. This CDR3 is built from 15 residues. The germline V gene encodes CDR1 MGHRA and CDR2 YSYEKL. This CDR3 is CASSQGETSDYEQYF. The CDR3 DNA reads as TGCGCCAGCAGCCAAGGGGAGACTAGCGACTACGAGCAGTACTTC.

The chain links TRBV5-1 to TRBJ1-4; TRBD1 matches at 8 bases. The CDR3 totals 15 residues. Germline lookup yields CDR1 SGHRS and CDR2 YFSETQ. The V segment lost 4 bases and the J segment 5 bases; nucleotides outside the gene matches: 7. Here the CDR3 reads CASSTGQGENEKLFF. The DNA of the CDR3 is TGCGCCAGCAGCACAGGACAGGGAGAGAATGAAAAACTGTTTTTT.

The chain has TRBV5-4 and TRBJ2-5; the match to TRBD2 covers 8 bases. With V trimmed by 4 bases and J by 5 bases, 7 bases remained unmatched. The CDR3 extends over 14 amino acids. CDR1 and CDR2 (germline): SGHNT, YYREEE (reference sequence). CDR3 DNA sequence: TGTGCCAGCAGCCCGGGGGGGCCGGGGGAGACCCAGTACTTC. It is translated as CASSPGGPGETQYF. The entire variable domain, with the rest obtained from reference TRBV5-4 and TRBJ2-5, is as follows: ETGVTQSPTHLIKTRGQQVTLRCSSQSGHNTVSWYQQALGQGPQFIFQYYREEENGRGNFPPRFSGLQFPNYSSELNVNALELDDSALYLCASSPGGPGETQYFGPGTRLLVL.

CDR3 sequence (DNA): TGTGCCAGCAGCTTGAGGATCGAAGATTCACCCCTCCACTTT. As protein: CASSLRIEDSPLHF. The V and J genes are TRBV11-2 and TRBJ1-6; no firm D call. From germline, CDR1 is SGHAT and CDR2 FQNNGV. Between the trimmed V and J ends, which lost 3 bases and 8 bases, there was a span of 11 bases. The CDR3 is made up of 14 amino acids.